This T cell receptor beta chain was obtained from a study of T cells in Graves' hyperthyroidism and ophthalmopathy. In its sample, this clonotype was seen many times. Looked up from germline, CDR1 is MNHNS and CDR2 is SASEGT. The CDR3 is 14 amino acids. V lost 2 bases to trimming and J lost 3 bases; unmatched junction nucleotides: 4. The source material, RNA transcripts, was used to amplify TCR beta CDR3 regions. The HTBI set primed first-round TCR CDR3 RT-PCR. TCRdb itself ran the multiplex PCR reads through MiXCR, one entry per CDR3 protein. The repertoire holds about 350,000 distinct CDR3 sequences, with around 18% as singletons.

The sample taken for sequencing was blood. The clonotype originates from a woman aged 35 to 49 with Graves' ophthalmopathy. The chain couples TRBV6-1 to TRBJ2-7; 7 nucleotides agree with TRBD1. The CDR3 DNA reads as TGTGCCAGCAGTGAAAGGGGGCCCATCTACGAGCAGTACTTC. This encodes CASSERGPIYEQYF.